This T cell receptor (beta chain) came from a study of cytomegalovirus exposure and HLA in healthy donors. About the study: The early release's HLA-typed donors yielded 80 million to 95 million unique TCRs. Researchers found that about 82% of a few hundred genotyped donors fell within the Caucasian-associated ancestry cluster.

PCR primers comprised 60 Vbeta and 13 Jbeta primers. TCRdb's copy holds only in-frame clones and misses some; the assay was immunoSEQ multiplex PCR. There are about 140,000 clones in the sample; around 78% occur only once, and 2% to 3% lies in the top ten. The germline gives CDR1 SNHLY, CDR2 FYNNEI. The CDR3 extends over 14 amino acids. On this clone: Its ends do not fully match the called genes, so a read error is possible.

The receptor was derived from a young woman in good health and CMV-seropositive. The source material was PBMCs. V usage is TRBV2 and J usage is TRBJ2-6; D is possibly TRBD1 (5 bases). CDR3 loop: CASRPKPGANGLTF. As DNA, the CDR3 is TGTGCCAGCAGGCCAAAGCCTGGGGCCAACGGCCTGACTTTC.